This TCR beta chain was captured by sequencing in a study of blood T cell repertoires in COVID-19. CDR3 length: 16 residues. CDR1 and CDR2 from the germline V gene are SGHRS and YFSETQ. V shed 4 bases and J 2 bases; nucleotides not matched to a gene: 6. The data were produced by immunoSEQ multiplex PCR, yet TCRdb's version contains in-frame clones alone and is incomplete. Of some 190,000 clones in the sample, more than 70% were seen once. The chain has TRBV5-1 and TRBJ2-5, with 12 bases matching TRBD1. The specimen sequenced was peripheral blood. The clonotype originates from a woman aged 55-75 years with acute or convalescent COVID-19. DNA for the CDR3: TGCGCCAGCAGCCTCCGGGACAGGGGGCTTCAAGAGACCCAGTACTTC. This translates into CASSLRDRGLQETQYF.